This T cell receptor (beta chain) came from a study of shared clonotypes between healthy human individuals. The method was immunoSEQ multiplex PCR; TCRdb's version includes in-frame clones alone and lacks a portion of them. The table records some 2,000,000 clones, 95% of them present only once. Comments on this clone: Antigen unknown.

The germline CDR1 and CDR2 sequences are LNHNV and YYDKDF (reference sequence). The V end was cut by 0 bases, the J end by 10 bases, with 15 bases between. The CDR3 totals 14 residues. Regarding the study as a whole: The donor pool, a small one, limited the genetic and exposure-history diversity represented.

The sequencing input was naive CD4+ T cells sorted from blood. Stated subset: CD45RA+ positively selected. The receptor comes from a man aged 18 to 35 in good health. The rearrangement links TRBV15 to TRBJ1-1; no reliable D call. CDR3 residues: CATSRDSGPHAAFF. Written as DNA, the CDR3 is TGTGCCACCAGCAGAGACTCAGGACCGCACGCAGCTTTCTTT. Together with reference TRBV15 and TRBJ1-1, the CDR3 gives the full variable domain: DAMVIQNPRYQVTQFGKPVTLSCSQTLNHNVMYWYQQKSSQAPKLLFHYYDKDFNNEADTPDNFQSRRPNTSFCFLDIRSPGLGDTAMYLCATSRDSGPHAAFFGQGTRLTVV.